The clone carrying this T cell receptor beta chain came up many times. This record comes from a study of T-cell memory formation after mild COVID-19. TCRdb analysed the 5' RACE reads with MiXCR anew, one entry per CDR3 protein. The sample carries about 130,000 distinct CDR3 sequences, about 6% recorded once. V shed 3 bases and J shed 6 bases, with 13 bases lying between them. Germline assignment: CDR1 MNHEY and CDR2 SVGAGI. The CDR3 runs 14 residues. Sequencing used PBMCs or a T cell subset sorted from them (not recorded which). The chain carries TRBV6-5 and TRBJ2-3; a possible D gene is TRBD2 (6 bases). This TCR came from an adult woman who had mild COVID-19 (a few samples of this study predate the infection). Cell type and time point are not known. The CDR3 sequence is CASSYSGRRDTQYF. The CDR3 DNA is TGTGCCAGCAGTTATAGCGGAAGGCGGGATACGCAGTATTTT.